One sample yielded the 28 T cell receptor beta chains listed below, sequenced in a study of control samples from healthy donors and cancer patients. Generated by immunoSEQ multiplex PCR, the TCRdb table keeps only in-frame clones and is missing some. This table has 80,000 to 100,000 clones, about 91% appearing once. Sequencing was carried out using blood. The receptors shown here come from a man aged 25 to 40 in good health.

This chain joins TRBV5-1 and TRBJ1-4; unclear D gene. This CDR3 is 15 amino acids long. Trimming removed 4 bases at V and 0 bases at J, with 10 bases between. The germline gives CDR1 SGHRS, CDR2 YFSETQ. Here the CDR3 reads CASSPLSATNEKLFF. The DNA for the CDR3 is TGCGCCAGCAGCCCTTTGTCCGCAACTAATGAAAAACTGTTTTTT. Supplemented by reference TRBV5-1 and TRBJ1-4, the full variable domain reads KAGVTQTPRYLIKTRGQQVTLSCSPISGHRSVSWYQQTPGQGLQFLFEYFSETQRNKGNFPGRFSGRQFSNSRSEMNVSTLELGDSALYLCASSPLSATNEKLFFGSGTQLSVL.

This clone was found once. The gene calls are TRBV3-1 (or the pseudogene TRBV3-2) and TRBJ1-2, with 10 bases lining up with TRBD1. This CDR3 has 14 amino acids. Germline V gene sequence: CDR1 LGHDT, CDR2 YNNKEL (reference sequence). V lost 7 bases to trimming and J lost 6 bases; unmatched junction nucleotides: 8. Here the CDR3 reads CASTPAGQGHGYTF. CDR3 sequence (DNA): TGTGCCAGCACCCCAGCGGGACAGGGGCATGGCTACACCTTC.

The CDR3 loop is CASIRDSSGNTIYF. CDR3 nucleotide sequence: TGTGCCAGCATCCGGGACAGTTCTGGAAACACCATATATTTT. V is TRBV7-9 and J is TRBJ1-3; TRBD1 agrees at 7 bases. The germline V gene encodes CDR1 SEHNR and CDR2 FQNEAQ (reference sequence). V shed 7 bases and J 1 base; nucleotides not matched to a gene: 4. The CDR3 has 14 amino acids.

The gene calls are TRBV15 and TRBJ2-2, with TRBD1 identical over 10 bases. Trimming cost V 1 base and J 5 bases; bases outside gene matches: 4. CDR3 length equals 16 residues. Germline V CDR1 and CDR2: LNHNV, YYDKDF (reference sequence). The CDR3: CATSRAGQGGTGELFF. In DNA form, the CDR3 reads TGTGCCACCAGCAGAGCCGGACAGGGGGGGACCGGGGAGCTGTTTTTT.

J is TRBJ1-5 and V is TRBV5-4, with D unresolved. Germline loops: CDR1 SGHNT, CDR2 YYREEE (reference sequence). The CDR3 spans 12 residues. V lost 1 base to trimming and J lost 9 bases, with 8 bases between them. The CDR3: CASSLMSGPQHF. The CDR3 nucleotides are TGTGCCAGCAGCTTGATGAGCGGGCCCCAGCATTTT. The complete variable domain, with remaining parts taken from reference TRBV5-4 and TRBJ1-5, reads ETGVTQSPTHLIKTRGQQVTLRCSSQSGHNTVSWYQQALGQGPQFIFQYYREEENGRGNFPPRFSGLQFPNYSSELNVNALELDDSALYLCASSLMSGPQHFGDGTRLSIL.

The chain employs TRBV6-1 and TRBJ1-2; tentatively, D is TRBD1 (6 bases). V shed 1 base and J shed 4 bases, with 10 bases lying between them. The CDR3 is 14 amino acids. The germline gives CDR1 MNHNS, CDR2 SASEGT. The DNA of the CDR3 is TGTGCCAGCAGTGAAGATCAGGGGAGCTATGGCTACACCTTC. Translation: CASSEDQGSYGYTF.

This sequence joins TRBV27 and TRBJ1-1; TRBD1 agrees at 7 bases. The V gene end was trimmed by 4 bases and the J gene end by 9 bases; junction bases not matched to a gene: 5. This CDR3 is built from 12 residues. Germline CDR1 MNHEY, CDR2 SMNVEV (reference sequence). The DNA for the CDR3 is TGTGCCAGCAGTTCACGACAGGGTCAAGCTTTCTTT. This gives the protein CASSSRQGQAFF.

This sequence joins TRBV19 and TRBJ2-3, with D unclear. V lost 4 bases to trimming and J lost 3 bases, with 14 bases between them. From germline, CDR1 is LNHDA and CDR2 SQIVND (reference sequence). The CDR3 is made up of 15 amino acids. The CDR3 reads CASSKEVGPTDTQYF. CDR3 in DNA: TGTGCCAGTAGTAAAGAGGTGGGCCCTACAGATACGCAGTATTTT.

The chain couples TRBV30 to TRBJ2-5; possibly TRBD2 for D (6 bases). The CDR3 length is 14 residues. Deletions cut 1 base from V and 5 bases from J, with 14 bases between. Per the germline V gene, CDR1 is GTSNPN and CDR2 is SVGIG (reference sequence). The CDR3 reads CAWSAETSRETQYF. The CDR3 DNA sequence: TGTGCCTGGAGTGCGGAGACTAGTAGGGAGACCCAGTACTTC.

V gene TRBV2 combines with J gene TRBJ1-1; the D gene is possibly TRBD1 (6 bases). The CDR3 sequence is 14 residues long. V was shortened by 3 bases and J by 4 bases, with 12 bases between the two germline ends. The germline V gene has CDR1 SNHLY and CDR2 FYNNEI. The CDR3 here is CASSDSAGVTEAFF. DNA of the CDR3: TGTGCCAGCAGTGATTCCGCAGGGGTCACTGAAGCTTTCTTT.

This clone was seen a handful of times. CDR3 region: CASSFYSSLNTEAFF. The CDR3 DNA sequence: TGTGCCAGCAGCTTTTATAGTTCCCTGAACACTGAAGCTTTCTTT. The chain employs TRBV7-2 and TRBJ1-1; D is unresolved. CDR1 SGHTA and CDR2 FQGNSA come from the germline V gene. V dropped 3 bases and J dropped 0 bases, with 11 bases sitting between them. The CDR3 has 15 residues.

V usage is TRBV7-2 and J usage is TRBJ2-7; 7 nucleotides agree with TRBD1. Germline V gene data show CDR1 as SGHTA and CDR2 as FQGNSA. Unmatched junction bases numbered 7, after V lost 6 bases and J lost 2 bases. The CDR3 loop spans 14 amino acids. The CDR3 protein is CASRADRATYEQYF. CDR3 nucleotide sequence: TGTGCCAGCAGAGCTGACAGGGCCACCTACGAGCAGTACTTC.

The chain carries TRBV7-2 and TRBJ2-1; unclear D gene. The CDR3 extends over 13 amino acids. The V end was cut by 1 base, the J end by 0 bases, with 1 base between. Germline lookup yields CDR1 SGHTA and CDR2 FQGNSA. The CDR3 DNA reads TGTGCCAGCAGCTTAGTCTCCTACAATGAGCAGTTCTTC. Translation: CASSLVSYNEQFF.

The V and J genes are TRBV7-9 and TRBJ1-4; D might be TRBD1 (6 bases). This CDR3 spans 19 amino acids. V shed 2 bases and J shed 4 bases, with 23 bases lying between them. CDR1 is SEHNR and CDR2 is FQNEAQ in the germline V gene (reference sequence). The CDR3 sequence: CASSLHRDWENVLNEKLFF. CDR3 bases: TGTGCCAGCAGCTTACACAGGGACTGGGAGAACGTCCTTAATGAAAAACTGTTTTTT.

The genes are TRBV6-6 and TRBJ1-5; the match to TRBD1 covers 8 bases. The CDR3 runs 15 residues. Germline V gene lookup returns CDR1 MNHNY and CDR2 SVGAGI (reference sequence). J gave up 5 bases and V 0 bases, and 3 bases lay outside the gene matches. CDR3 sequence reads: CASSYSGTGYQPQHF. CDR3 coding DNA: TGTGCCAGCAGTTACTCTGGGACAGGCTATCAGCCCCAGCATTTT.

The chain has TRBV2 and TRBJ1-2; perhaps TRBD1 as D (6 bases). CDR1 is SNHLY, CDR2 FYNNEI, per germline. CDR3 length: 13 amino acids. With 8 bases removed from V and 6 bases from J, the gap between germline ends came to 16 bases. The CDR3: CASAYQGRNGYTF. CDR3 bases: TGTGCCAGCGCCTACCAGGGGAGGAATGGCTACACCTTC. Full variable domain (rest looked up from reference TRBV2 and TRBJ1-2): EPEVTQTPSHQVTQMGQEVILRCVPISNHLYFYWYRQILGQKVEFLVSFYNNEISEKSEIFDDQFSVERPDGSNFTLKIRSTKLEDSAMYFCASAYQGRNGYTFGSGTRLTVV.

CDR3 in amino acids: CASSLRSQGITGTEAFF. The CDR3 DNA follows: TGTGCCAGCAGTCTACGGTCGCAGGGCATTACAGGGACTGAAGCTTTCTTT. The V and J genes are TRBV27 and TRBJ1-1, with TRBD1 as a possible D gene (6 bases). Trimming pared 5 bases from V and 5 bases from J, leaving 24 bases between. The CDR3 has 17 amino acids. Germline-derived CDR1 and CDR2 are MNHEY and SMNVEV (reference sequence).

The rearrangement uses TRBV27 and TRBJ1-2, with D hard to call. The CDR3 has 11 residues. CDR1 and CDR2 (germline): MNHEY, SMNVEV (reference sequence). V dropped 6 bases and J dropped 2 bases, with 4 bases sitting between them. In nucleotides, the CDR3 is TGTGCCAGCAGGGACAACTATGGCTACACCTTC. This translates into CASRDNYGYTF.

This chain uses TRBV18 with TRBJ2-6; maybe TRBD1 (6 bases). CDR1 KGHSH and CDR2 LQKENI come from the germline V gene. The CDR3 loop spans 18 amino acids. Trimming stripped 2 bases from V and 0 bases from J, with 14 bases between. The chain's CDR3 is CASSPSRQVFSGANVLTF. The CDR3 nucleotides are TGTGCCAGCTCACCATCCAGACAGGTATTCTCTGGGGCCAACGTCCTGACTTTC.

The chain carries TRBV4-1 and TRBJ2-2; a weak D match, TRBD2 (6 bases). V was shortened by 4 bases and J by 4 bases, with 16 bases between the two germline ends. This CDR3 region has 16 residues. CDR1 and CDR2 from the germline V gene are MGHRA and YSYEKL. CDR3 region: CASSRDSLFSTGELFF. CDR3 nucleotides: TGCGCCAGCAGCCGGGACTCCCTTTTTAGCACCGGGGAGCTGTTTTTT.

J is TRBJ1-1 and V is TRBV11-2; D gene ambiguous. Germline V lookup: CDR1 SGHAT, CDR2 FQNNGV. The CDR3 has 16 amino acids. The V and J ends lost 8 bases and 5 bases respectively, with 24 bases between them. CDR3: CASVDFAPSGFTEAFF. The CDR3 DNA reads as TGTGCCAGCGTGGACTTTGCCCCCTCTGGTTTTACTGAAGCTTTCTTT.

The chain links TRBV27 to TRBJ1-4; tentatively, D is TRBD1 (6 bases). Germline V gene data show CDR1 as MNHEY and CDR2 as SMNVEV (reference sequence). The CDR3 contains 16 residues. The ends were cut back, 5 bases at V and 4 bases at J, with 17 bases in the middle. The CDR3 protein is CASSLKSDRLNEKLFF. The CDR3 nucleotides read TGTGCCAGCAGTCTGAAATCGGACAGACTTAATGAAAAACTGTTTTTT.

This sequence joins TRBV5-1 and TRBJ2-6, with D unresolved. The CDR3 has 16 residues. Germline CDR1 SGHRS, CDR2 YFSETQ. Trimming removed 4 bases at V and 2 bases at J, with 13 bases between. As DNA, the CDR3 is TGCGCCAGCAGCCCTCCGAATACCCCTGGGGCCAACGTCCTGACTTTC. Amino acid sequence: CASSPPNTPGANVLTF.

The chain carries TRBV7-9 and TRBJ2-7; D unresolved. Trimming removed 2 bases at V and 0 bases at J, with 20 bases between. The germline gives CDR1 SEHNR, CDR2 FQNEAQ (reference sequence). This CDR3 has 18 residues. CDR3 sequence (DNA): TGTGCCAGCAGCTTATATGAGACTGATATAAGGCGCTCCTACGAGCAGTACTTC. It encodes CASSLYETDIRRSYEQYF. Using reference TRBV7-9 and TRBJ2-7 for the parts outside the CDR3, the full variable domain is DTGVSQNPRHKITKRGQNVTFRCDPISEHNRLYWYRQTLGQGPEFLTYFQNEAQLEKSRLLSDRFSAERPKGSFSTLEIQRTEQGDSAMYLCASSLYETDIRRSYEQYFGPGTRLTVT.

This CDR3 is CASSFSGRSVNEQFF. The CDR3, as DNA: TGTGCCAGCAGCTTTAGCGGGAGGTCGGTAAATGAGCAGTTCTTC. This sequence joins TRBV5-4 and TRBJ2-1; 10 bases line up with TRBD2. Germline CDR1 is SGHNT and CDR2 is YYREEE (reference sequence). The CDR3 contains 15 residues. J was trimmed by 7 bases and V by 2 bases; bases with no gene match: 6.

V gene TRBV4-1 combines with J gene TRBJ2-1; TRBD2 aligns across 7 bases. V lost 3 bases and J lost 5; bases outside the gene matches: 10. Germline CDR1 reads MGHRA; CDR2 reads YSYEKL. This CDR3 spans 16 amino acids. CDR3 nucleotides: TGCGCCAGCAGCCAGCCCCAGGCGGGAGAAGACAATGAGCAGTTCTTC. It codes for CASSQPQAGEDNEQFF.

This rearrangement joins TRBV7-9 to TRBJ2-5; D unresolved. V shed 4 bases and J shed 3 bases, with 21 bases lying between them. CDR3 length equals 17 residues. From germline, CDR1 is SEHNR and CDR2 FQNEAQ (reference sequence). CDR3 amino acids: CASSSGGLGYSKETQYF. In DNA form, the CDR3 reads TGTGCCAGCAGCTCCGGTGGTTTGGGGTATAGTAAAGAGACCCAGTACTTC.

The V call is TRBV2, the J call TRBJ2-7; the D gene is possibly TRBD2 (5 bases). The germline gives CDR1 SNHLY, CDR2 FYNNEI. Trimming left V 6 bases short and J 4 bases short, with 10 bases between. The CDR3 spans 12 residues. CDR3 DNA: TGTGCCAGCAGGGGAGAGCCTTACGAGCAGTACTTC. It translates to CASRGEPYEQYF. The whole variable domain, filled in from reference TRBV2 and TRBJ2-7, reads EPEVTQTPSHQVTQMGQEVILRCVPISNHLYFYWYRQILGQKVEFLVSFYNNEISEKSEIFDDQFSVERPDGSNFTLKIRSTKLEDSAMYFCASRGEPYEQYFGPGTRLTVT.